The clone carrying this T cell receptor beta chain was seen only a few times. This record belongs to a study of cytomegalovirus exposure and HLA in healthy donors. The PCR ran on 60 Vbeta and 13 Jbeta primers. Assay used: immunoSEQ multiplex PCR; TCRdb lists only in-frame clones, some missing. This sample yields 100,000 to 150,000 clones, of which about four fifths are seen a single time; around 1.5% belongs to the top ten. The germline gives CDR1 MGHRA, CDR2 YSYEKL. This CDR3 comprises 16 residues. V lost 0 bases and J 0 bases, leaving 11 bases between the germline ends. The specimen was PBMCs. The V call is TRBV4-1, the J call TRBJ1-1; D gene uncertain. This TCR was recovered from a woman aged 18-29 years in good health and CMV-seronegative. As DNA, the CDR3 is TGCGCCAGCAGCCAAGATTCGGGTTTCATGAACACTGAAGCTTTCTTT. Amino acid sequence: CASSQDSGFMNTEAFF.